The entry below gives a single T cell receptor beta chain sequence along with its context. As handled by the study authors: Reference gene primer amplification gave nucleated cell count estimates. Sequencing used immunoSEQ multiplex PCR; TCRdb keeps in-frame clones, though not all of them. Clone size and the V and J calls come from that table; the DNA yielded D and trimming. This sample carries about 110,000 clones, less than 85% of them seen once, and the ten largest clones take 1.5% to 2%. This specimen comes from a study of blood T cell repertoires in COVID-19. Study-level information: From the United States, Italy and Spain came samples of acute and convalescent COVID-19. Sources were T cells, B-cell-depleted T cells, or PBMCs; the material itself was cDNA or gDNA.

The germline gives CDR1 MNHEY, CDR2 SVGAGI. V lost 8 bases, J lost 4 bases, and 7 bases stayed unmatched. The CDR3 is 14 residues long. The sequence derives from a woman in her forties with acute or convalescent COVID-19. The sample was peripheral blood. The V gene is TRBV6-5, the J gene TRBJ2-3; TRBD2 aligns across 9 bases. The CDR3 protein is CASHSAGGADTQYF. CDR3 in DNA: TGTGCCAGCCACTCAGCGGGGGGTGCAGATACGCAGTATTTT.